The next 6 T cell receptor beta chains were all read from a single sample in a study of early T cells in non-severe SARS-CoV-2 infection. One entry per CDR3 protein results from TCRdb running MiXCR on the 5' RACE reads. The profile shows 40,000 or so distinct CDR3 sequences, roughly 8% of them singletons. Sequencing was performed on whole blood, taken at baseline. These receptors all come from an adult who was a healthcare worker with PCR-confirmed SARS-CoV-2 infection or an uninfected control (not recorded which).

As to this clonotype: This may arise from a read error, as a much more abundant clone is one base away. The rearrangement joins TRBV29-1 to TRBJ2-2; possible D gene TRBD2, 5 bases. This CDR3 has 14 residues. Germline V gene data show CDR1 as SQVTM and CDR2 as ANQGSEA. The CDR3: CSVEKRSNSGELFF. The CDR3 DNA reads as TGCAGCGTCGAAAAGCGGTCGAACTCCGGGGAGCTGTTTTTT.

The table lists this clonotype with a few counts. The chain employs TRBV5-1 and TRBJ2-3, with D unclear. This CDR3 spans 15 amino acids. Germline V gives CDR1 SGHRS, CDR2 YFSETQ. V lost 1 base and J 0 bases, leaving 9 bases between the germline ends. CDR3 amino acids: CASSLYVTSTDTQYF. In DNA, the CDR3 is TGCGCCAGCAGCTTGTACGTAACTAGCACAGATACGCAGTATTTT.

This clonotype was recorded a few times. The V call is TRBV6-6, the J call TRBJ1-2, with D possibly being TRBD1 (5 bases). Per the germline V gene, CDR1 is MNHNY and CDR2 is SVGAGI (reference sequence). CDR3 length: 13 amino acids. The ends were cut back, 8 bases at V and 5 bases at J, with 15 bases in the middle. CDR3 region: CASWRGGGYGYTF. The CDR3 DNA reads TGTGCCAGCTGGCGGGGCGGTGGTTATGGCTACACCTTC.

Many counts were recorded for this clonotype. The chain employs TRBV6-5 and TRBJ2-1; no reliable D call. V shed 0 bases and J shed 0 bases, with 6 bases lying between them. Germline values: CDR1 MNHEY, CDR2 SVGAGI. This CDR3 is 15 amino acids long. The CDR3 coding sequence is TGTGCCAGCAGTTACTCTCACATCTCCTACAATGAGCAGTTCTTC. It specifies CASSYSHISYNEQFF.

This clonotype appeared many times. The V and J genes are TRBV20-1 and TRBJ1-2, with 8 bases matching TRBD1. The CDR3 has 14 amino acids. Germline V CDR1 and CDR2: DFQATT, SNEGSKA (reference sequence). V shed 6 bases, J shed 4 bases, and the junction held 10 bases outside the gene matches. The CDR3 DNA is TGCAGTGCCGACACCGACAGGGGTGGCTATGGCTACACCTTC. It is translated as CSADTDRGGYGYTF.

The sample holds a few counts of this clonotype. This chain joins TRBV12-3 or TRBV12-4 and TRBJ1-6; TRBD1 might be the D (5 bases). V lost 3 bases and J lost 4, with 7 bases in between. This CDR3 spans 14 amino acids. CDR3 residues: CASSFGGYNSPLHF. In nucleotides, the CDR3 is TGTGCCAGCAGTTTCGGGGGGTATAATTCACCCCTCCACTTT.